This T cell receptor beta chain was captured by sequencing in a study of T-cell reconstitution after alpha-beta-depleted transplantation in children. A remark on this clonotype: Its antigen is unidentified.

The CDR3 is made up of 14 amino acids. V was shortened by 2 bases and J by 2 bases, with 10 bases between the two germline ends. Researchers prepared the TCRbeta library using unique molecular identifiers, the study reports. One entry per CDR3 protein, called by TCRdb with MiXCR from the PCR reads. Of about 540,000 distinct CDR3 sequences listed, 25% to 30% are singletons. The study, taken as a whole, reports: Newly generated T cells supplied most T-cell counts and diversity one year post-transplant. At around two months after transplant, the alpha-beta T cells were reportedly derived from several hundred expanded clones that came from non-depleted graft cells. Surviving recipient cells, namely T cells and thymic progenitors, were the source of high day-60 TCRbeta diversity in some patients.

The chain is built from TRBV12-3 or TRBV12-4 and TRBJ2-7; D not resolved. The TCR sequence derives from a boy in the first two years of life with Wiskott-Aldrich syndrome, due to receive a stem cell transplant. The specimen comprised PBMCs, sampled before TCRalphabeta/CD19-depleted stem cell transplant. The DNA of the CDR3 is TGTGCCAGCAGTTTATATAACAGAGCCTACGAGCAGTACTTC. This encodes CASSLYNRAYEQYF.